Sequencing of this T cell receptor (beta chain) was carried out in a study of T cells in Graves' hyperthyroidism and ophthalmopathy. Study findings and constraints: Ophthalmopathy prediction by the model preceded onset by a median roughly 6 months.

Exclusion criteria comprised uncontrolled infection, other autoimmune disease, pregnancy or lactation. PBMCs stemmed from over 7.5 ml fresh peripheral blood. This CDR3 has 10 residues. V was clipped by 5 bases and J by 4 bases, with 3 bases between them. Germline CDR1 and CDR2: DFQATT and SNEGSKA (reference sequence). RNA transcripts gave rise to amplified TCR beta CDR3 regions. Primed by the HTBI set, a first-round RT-PCR was run on the TCR CDR3. TCRdb ran MiXCR on the multiplex PCR reads and lists one entry per CDR3 protein. Of 250,000 or so distinct CDR3 sequences detected, roughly 17% appear once; the ten largest clones hold under 35%. This clonotype was seen ten or more times. What it binds is not known.

The V gene is TRBV20-1, the J gene TRBJ2-1; D not resolved. The TCR was taken from a woman younger than 30 with Graves' ophthalmopathy. Sequenced sample: blood. This CDR3 is CSALYNEQFF. In nucleotides, the CDR3 is TGCAGTGCTCTTTACAATGAGCAGTTCTTC.